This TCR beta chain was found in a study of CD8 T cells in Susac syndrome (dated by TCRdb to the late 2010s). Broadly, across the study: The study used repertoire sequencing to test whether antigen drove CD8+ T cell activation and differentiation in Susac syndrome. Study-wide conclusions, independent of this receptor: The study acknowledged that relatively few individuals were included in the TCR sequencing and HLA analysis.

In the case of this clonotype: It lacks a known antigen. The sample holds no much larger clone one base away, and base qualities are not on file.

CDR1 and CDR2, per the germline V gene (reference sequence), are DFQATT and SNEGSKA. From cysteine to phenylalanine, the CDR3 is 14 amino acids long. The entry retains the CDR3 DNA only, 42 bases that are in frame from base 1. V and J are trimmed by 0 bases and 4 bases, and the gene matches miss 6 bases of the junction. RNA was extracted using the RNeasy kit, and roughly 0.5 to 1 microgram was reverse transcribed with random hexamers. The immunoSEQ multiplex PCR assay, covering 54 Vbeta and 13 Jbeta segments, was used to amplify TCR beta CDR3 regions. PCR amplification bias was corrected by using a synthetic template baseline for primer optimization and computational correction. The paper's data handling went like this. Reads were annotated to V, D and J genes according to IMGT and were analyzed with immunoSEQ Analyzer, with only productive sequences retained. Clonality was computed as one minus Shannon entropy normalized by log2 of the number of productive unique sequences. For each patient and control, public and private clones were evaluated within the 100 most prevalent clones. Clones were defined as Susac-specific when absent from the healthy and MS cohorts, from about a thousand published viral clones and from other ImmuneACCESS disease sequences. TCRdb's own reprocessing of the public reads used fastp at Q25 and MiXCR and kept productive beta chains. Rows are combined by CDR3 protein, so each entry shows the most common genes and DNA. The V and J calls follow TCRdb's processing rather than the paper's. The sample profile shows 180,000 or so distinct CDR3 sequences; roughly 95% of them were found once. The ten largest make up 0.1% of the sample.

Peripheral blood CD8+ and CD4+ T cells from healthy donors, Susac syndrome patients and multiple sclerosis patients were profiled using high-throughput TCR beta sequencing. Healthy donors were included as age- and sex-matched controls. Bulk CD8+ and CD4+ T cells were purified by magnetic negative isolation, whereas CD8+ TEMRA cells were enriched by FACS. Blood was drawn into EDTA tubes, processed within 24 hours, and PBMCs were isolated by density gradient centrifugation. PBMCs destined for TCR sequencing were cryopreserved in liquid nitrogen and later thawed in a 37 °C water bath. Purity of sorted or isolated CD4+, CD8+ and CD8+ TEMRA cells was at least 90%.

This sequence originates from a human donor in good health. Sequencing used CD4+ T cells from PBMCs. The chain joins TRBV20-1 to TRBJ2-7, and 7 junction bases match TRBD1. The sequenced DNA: TGCAGTGCTAGAGAATTTCGCAGGGGGTACGAGCAGTACTTC. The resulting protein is CSAREFRRGYEQYF.